This T cell receptor beta chain was found in a study of Ad26.COV2.S vaccination and SARS-CoV-2 variants. Looking at the study overall: Each vaccinee took Ad26.COV2.S intramuscularly, once or twice 56 days apart. Study conclusions and caveats: Relative to placebo recipients, vaccine recipients exhibited elevated spike-specific TCR breadth. Breadth of non-spike TCRs did not differ between vaccinees and placebo recipients.

CDR3 length: 15 amino acids. Germline trimming cut 0 bases from V and 3 bases from J; bases unmatched to any gene: 2. Germline values: CDR1 SGHTA, CDR2 FQGNSA. About this clone: Its specificity is not known.

The method was immunoSEQ multiplex PCR; TCRdb's version includes in-frame clones alone and lacks a portion of them. Among approximately 420,000 clones, 75% to 90% were seen once, and the ten largest hold 3% to 4.5%. Documented treatment: roughly 19 received Ad26.COV2.S at low or high dose, single or two shots; about 5 received placebo; per-sample allocation not given. On day 63 after the first injection, vaccine and placebo recipients gave samples. Expression of Wuhan-strain SARS-CoV-2 spike came from the Ad26 vector that formed the vaccine. The genes are TRBV7-2 and TRBJ1-3, with 7 bases that match TRBD1. Specimen: peripheral blood, collected in a trial of Ad26.COV2.S vaccine versus placebo. The receptor was isolated from a person aged 18-65 years who received the Ad26.COV2.S COVID-19 vaccine or a placebo. The DNA for the CDR3 is TGTGCCAGCAGCTTAGCTGGGACAGTTGGAAACACCATATATTTT. It is translated as CASSLAGTVGNTIYF.